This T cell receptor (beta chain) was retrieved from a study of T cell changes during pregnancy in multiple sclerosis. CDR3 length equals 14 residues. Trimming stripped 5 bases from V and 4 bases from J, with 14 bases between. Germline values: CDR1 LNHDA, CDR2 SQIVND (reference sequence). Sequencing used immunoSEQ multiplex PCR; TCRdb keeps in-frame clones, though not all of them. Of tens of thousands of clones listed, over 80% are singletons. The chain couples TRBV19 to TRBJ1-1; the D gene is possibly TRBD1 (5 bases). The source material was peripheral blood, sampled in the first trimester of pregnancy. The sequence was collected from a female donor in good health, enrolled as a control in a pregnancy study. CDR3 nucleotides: TGTGCCAGTAGTTCCGAGGGGAGGACCACTGAAGCTTTCTTT. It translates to CASSSEGRTTEAFF.